This T cell receptor beta chain was found in a study of blood T cell repertoires in COVID-19. Overall study context: Sources were T cells, B-cell-depleted T cells, or PBMCs; the material itself was cDNA or gDNA.

As handled by the study authors: Amplification of reference gene primers was used by the study to estimate nucleated cell counts. TCRdb keeps only in-frame clones here, not all; method: immunoSEQ multiplex PCR. The V and J calls and clone size were taken over from that table, and D and trimming were inferred from the DNA. The table includes 80,000 or so clones, roughly 78% detected once. The CDR3 loop spans 14 amino acids. Germline-derived CDR1 and CDR2 are SGDLS and YYNGEE. The ends were cut back, 0 bases at V and 8 bases at J, with 9 bases in the middle. This clonotype was obtained from a woman in her seventies with acute or convalescent COVID-19. The gene calls are TRBV9 and TRBJ1-6; D is undetermined. Sequenced sample: peripheral blood. The CDR3 loop is CASSVALVDSPLHF. CDR3 DNA sequence: TGTGCCAGCAGCGTAGCCCTCGTTGATTCACCCCTCCACTTT.